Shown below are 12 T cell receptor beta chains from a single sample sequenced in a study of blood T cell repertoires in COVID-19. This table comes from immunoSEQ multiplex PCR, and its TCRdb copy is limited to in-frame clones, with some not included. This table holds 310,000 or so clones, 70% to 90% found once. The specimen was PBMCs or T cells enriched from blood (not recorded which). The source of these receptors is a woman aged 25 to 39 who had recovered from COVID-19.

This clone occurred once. This CDR3 is CAWSPLGNTEAFF. For the CDR3, the DNA is TGTGCCTGGAGTCCCCTAGGGAACACTGAAGCTTTCTTT. The chain has TRBV30 and TRBJ1-1, with D unclear. The V end was cut by 2 bases, the J end by 1 base, with 8 bases between. Per germline, CDR1 GTSNPN and CDR2 SVGIG (reference sequence). The CDR3 extends over 13 amino acids.

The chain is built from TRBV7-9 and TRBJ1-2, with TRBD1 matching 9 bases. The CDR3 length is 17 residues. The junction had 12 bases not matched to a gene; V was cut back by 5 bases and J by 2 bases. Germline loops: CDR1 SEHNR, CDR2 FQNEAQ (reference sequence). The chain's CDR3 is CASSLRDRAYDNYGYTF. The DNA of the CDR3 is TGTGCCAGCAGCCTCCGGGACAGGGCGTATGACAACTATGGCTACACCTTC.

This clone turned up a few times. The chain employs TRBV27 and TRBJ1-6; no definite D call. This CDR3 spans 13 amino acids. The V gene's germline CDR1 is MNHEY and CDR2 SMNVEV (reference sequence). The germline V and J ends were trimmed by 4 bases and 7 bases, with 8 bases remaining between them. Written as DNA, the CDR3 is TGTGCCAGCAGTTCTACGGGGAATTCACCCCTCCACTTT. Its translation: CASSSTGNSPLHF.

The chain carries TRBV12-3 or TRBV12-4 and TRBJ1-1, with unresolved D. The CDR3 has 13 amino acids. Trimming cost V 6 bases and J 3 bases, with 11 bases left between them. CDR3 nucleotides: TGTGCCAGCAGAGATGACCTAGACACTGAAGCTTTCTTT. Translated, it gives CASRDDLDTEAFF.

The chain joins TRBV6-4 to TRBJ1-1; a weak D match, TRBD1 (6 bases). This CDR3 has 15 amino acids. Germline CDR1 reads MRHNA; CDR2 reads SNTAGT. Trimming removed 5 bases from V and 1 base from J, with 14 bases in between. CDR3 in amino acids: CASSLNVGGNTEAFF. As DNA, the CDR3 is TGTGCCAGCAGTTTGAATGTAGGGGGGAACACTGAAGCTTTCTTT.

CDR3 loop: CASSKTEQYNEQFF. The CDR3 bases are TGCGCCAGCAGCAAAACAGAACAATACAATGAGCAGTTCTTC. The gene calls are TRBV5-1 and TRBJ2-1; D is uncertain. CDR1 is SGHRS and CDR2 is YFSETQ in the germline V gene. V lost 4 bases to trimming and J lost 4 bases, with 12 bases between them. CDR3 length equals 14 residues.

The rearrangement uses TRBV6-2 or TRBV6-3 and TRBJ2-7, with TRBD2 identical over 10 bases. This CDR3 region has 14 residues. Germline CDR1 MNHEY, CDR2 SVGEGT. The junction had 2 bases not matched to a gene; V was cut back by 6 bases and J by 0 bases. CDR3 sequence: CASRPSGSSYEQYF. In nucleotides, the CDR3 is TGTGCCAGCAGACCTAGCGGGAGCTCCTACGAGCAGTACTTC.

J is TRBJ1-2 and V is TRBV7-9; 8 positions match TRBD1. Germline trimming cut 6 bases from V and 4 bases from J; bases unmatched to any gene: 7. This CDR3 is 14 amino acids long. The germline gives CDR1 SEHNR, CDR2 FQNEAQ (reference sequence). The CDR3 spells CASSPRQGTYGYTF. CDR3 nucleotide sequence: TGTGCCAGCAGTCCCCGACAGGGGACCTATGGCTACACCTTC.

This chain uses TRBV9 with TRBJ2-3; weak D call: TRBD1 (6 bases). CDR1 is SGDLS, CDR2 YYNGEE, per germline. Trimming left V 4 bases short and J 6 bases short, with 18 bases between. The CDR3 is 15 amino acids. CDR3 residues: CASSPRRGGQDTQYF. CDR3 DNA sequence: TGTGCCAGCAGCCCGCGCCGTGGGGGCCAGGATACGCAGTATTTT.

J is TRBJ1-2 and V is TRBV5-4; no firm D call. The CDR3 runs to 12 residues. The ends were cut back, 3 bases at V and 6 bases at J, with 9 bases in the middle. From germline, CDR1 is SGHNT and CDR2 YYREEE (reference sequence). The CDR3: CASSSEGHGYTF. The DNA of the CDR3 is TGTGCCAGCAGCTCCGAGGGCCATGGCTACACCTTC.

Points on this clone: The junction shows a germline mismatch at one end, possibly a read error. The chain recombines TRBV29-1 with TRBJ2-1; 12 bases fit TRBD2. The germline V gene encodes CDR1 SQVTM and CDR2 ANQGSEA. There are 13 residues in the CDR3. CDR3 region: CSVDASGGAERFF. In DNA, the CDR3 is TGCAGCGTTGATGCTAGCGGGGGGGCCGAGCGGTTCTTC.

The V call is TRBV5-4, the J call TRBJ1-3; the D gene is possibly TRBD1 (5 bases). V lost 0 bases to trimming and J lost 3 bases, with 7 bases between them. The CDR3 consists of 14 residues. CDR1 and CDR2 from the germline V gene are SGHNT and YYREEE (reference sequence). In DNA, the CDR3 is TGTGCCAGCAGCTTGGCAGGGTTTGGAAACACCATATATTTT. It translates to CASSLAGFGNTIYF.